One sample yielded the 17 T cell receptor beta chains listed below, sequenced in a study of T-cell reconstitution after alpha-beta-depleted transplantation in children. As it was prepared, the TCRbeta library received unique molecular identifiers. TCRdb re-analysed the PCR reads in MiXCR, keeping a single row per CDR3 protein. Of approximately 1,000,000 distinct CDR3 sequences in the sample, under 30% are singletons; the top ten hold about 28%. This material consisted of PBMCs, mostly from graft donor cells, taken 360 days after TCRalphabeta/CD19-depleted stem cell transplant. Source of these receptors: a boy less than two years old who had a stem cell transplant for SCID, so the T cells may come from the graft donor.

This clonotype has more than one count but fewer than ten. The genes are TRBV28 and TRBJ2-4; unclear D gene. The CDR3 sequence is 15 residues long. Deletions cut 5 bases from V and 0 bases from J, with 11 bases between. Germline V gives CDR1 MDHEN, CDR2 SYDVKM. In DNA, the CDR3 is TGTGCCAGCAGTGGCGGCGACCTAGCCAAAAACATTCAGTACTTC. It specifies CASSGGDLAKNIQYF.

The CDR3 sequence: CSAGRQRNTEAFF. The DNA for the CDR3 is TGCAGTGCTGGACGACAGAGAAACACTGAAGCTTTCTTT. V and J are TRBV20-1 and TRBJ1-1; TRBD1 might be the D (5 bases). V gave up 5 bases and J gave up 2 bases, with 12 bases separating them. The CDR3 consists of 13 residues. Germline CDR1 reads DFQATT; CDR2 reads SNEGSKA (reference sequence).

Here the CDR3 reads CASIVAGSSYNEQFF. DNA of the CDR3: TGTGCCAGCATTGTAGCAGGCAGCTCCTACAATGAGCAGTTCTTC. The J gene is TRBJ2-1, the V gene TRBV2, with D uncertain. V lost 7 bases and J 0 bases, leaving 13 bases between the germline ends. Germline CDR1 reads SNHLY; CDR2 reads FYNNEI. This CDR3 spans 15 amino acids.

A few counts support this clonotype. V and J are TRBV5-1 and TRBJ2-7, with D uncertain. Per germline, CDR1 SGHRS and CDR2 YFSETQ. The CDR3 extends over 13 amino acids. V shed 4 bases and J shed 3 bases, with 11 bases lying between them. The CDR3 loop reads CASSPNPNYEQYF. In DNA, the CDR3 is TGCGCCAGCAGCCCAAACCCAAACTACGAGCAGTACTTC.

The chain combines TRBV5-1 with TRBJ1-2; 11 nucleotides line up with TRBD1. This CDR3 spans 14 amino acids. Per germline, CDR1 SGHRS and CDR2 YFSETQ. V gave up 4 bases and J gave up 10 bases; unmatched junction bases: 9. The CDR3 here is CASSRHGTGGDYTF. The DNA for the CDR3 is TGCGCCAGCAGCCGCCACGGGACAGGGGGTGACTACACCTTC.

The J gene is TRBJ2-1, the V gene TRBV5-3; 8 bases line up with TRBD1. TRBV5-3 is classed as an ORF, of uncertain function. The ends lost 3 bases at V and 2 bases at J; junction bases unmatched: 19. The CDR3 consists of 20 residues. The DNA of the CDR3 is TGTGCCAGAAGCTATCCCGGAGAGGGGACTGGGACAGGCCCCTACAATGAGCAGTTCTTC. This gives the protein CARSYPGEGTGTGPYNEQFF.

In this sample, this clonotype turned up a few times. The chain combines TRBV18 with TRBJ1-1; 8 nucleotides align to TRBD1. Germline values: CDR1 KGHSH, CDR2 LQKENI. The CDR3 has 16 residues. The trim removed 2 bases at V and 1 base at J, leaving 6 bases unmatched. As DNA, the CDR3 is TGTGCCAGCTCACCAAGGACAGGGTACCAGAACACTGAAGCTTTCTTT. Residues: CASSPRTGYQNTEAFF.

CDR3 residues: CSARTSVETQYF. CDR3 nucleotides: TGCAGTGCTCGGACTAGCGTAGAGACCCAGTACTTC. The V call is TRBV20-1, the J call TRBJ2-5; TRBD2 aligns across 9 bases. V gave up 5 bases and J gave up 4 bases; unmatched junction bases: 2. The CDR3 runs 12 residues. CDR1 is DFQATT, CDR2 SNEGSKA, per germline (reference sequence).

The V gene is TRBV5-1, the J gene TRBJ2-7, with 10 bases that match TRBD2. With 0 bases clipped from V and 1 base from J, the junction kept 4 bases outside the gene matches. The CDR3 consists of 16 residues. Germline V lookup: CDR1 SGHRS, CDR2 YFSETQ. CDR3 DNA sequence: TGCGCCAGCAGCTTGGGAGGGACTAGCGCGTCCTACGAGCAGTACTTC. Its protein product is CASSLGGTSASYEQYF.

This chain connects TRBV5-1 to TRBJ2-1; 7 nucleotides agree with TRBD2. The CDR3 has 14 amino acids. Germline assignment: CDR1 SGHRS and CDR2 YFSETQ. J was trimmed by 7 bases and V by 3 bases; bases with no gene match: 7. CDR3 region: CASSWEGTRNEQFF. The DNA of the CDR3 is TGCGCCAGCAGCTGGGAGGGGACGAGGAATGAGCAGTTCTTC.

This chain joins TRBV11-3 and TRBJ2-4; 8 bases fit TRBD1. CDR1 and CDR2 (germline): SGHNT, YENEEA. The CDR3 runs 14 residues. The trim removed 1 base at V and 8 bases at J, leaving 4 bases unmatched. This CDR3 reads CASSLGGQAHIQYF. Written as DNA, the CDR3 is TGTGCCAGCAGCTTAGGGGGACAGGCCCACATTCAGTACTTC.

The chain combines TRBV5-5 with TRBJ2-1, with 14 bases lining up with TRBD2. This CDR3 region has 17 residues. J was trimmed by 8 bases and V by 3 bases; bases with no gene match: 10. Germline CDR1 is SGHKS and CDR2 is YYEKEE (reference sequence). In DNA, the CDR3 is TGTGCCAGCAGCTGGTTGAAGACTAGCGGGGGGGCCGATGAGCAGTTCTTC. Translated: CASSWLKTSGGADEQFF.

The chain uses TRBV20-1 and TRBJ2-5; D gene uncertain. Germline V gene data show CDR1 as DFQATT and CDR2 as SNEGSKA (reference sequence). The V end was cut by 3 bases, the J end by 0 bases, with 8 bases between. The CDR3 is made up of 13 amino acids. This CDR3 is CSASNYYQETQYF. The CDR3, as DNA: TGCAGTGCTAGTAACTATTACCAAGAGACCCAGTACTTC.

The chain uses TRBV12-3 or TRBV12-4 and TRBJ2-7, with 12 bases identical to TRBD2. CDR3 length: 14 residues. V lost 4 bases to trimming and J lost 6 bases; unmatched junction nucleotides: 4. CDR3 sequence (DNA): TGTGCCAGCAGTTCTAGCGGGGGGGCCTTCGAGCAGTACTTC. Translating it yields CASSSSGGAFEQYF.

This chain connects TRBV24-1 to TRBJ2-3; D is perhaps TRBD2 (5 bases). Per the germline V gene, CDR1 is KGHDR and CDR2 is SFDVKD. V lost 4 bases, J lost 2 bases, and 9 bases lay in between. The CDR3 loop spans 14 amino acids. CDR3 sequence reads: CATSDSRATDTQYF. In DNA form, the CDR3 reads TGTGCCACCAGTGACTCGCGGGCCACAGATACGCAGTATTTT.

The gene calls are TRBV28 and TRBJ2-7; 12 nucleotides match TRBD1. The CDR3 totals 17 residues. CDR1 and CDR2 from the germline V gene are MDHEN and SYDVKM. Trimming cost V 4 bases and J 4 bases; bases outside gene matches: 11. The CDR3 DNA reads TGTGCCAGCAGTTGGGGGACTCCGGGACAGGGGGCATACGAGCAGTACTTC. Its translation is CASSWGTPGQGAYEQYF.

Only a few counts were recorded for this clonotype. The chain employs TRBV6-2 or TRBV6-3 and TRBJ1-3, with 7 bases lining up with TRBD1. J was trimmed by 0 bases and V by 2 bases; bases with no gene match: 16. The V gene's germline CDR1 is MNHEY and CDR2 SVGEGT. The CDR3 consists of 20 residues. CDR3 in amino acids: CASSYRPGPGQLDSGNTIYF. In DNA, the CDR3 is TGTGCCAGCAGTTACCGGCCCGGACCGGGACAGCTAGACTCTGGAAACACCATATATTTT.